The present T cell receptor beta chain was sequenced within a study of shared T cell receptors in the human thymus. Assay used: immunoSEQ multiplex PCR; TCRdb lists only in-frame clones, some missing. The sample lists around 730,000 clones; 70% to 90% were seen once. Only one count was recorded for this clone. V lost 3 bases to trimming and J lost 6 bases; unmatched junction nucleotides: 13. This CDR3 has 18 amino acids. CDR1 and CDR2 from the germline V gene are PRHDT and FYEKMQ (reference sequence). These same records also appear under a second study, on human thymus T cells.

Sequenced material: thymocytes. The sequence was obtained from a girl under two years old with a congenital heart defect. The V and J genes are TRBV13 and TRBJ2-2, with 10 bases fitting TRBD1. The CDR3 coding sequence is TGTGCCAGCAGCTTTACTTTGGGGACAGGGGTAGGGGCCGGGGAGCTGTTTTTT. Translation gives CASSFTLGTGVGAGELFF.